These T cell receptor beta chains were read from a single sample in a study of T-cell reconstitution after alpha-beta-depleted transplantation in children. MiXCR was run by TCRdb on the PCR reads, yielding one entry per CDR3 protein. Of roughly 790,000 distinct CDR3 sequences in the sample, roughly 15% are singletons; the top ten hold around 4.5%. The specimen comprised PBMCs, mostly from graft donor cells, sampled 360 days after TCRalphabeta/CD19-depleted stem cell transplant. These receptors were taken from a male patient aged 10-17 years who had a stem cell transplant for acute lymphoblastic leukemia, so the T cells may come from the graft donor. CDR3s include the opening cysteine and the closing phenylalanine or tryptophan. The D gene is left open where the match is weak. Size tells how often a clone was seen (once, few, many) or the class of an expanded clone, and some rows leave it out.

V: TRBV18; size: many; D: NA; J: TRBJ2-2; CDR3: CASSPRNTGELFF; DNA: TGTGCCAGCAGCCCTCGGAACACCGGGGAGCTGTTTTTT
V: TRBV18; size: NA; D: TRBD2; J: TRBJ2-1; CDR3: CASSAAGGNEQFF; DNA: TGTGCCAGCTCAGCAGCGGGGGGAAATGAGCAGTTCTTC
V: TRBV2; size: few; D: NA; J: TRBJ2-5; CDR3: CASAWRGRETQYF; DNA: TGTGCCAGCGCTTGGAGGGGGCGAGAGACCCAGTACTTC
V: TRBV25-1; size: NA; D: NA; J: TRBJ1-6; CDR3: CASSEQVYSPLHF; DNA: TGTGCCAGCAGTGAACAAGTCTATTCACCCCTCCACTTT
V: TRBV29-1; size: many; D: TRBD2; J: TRBJ2-1; CDR3: CSVFLGLAGSEQFF; DNA: TGCAGCGTTTTTCTTGGACTAGCAGGGAGTGAGCAGTTCTTC
V: TRBV11-2; size: NA; D: TRBD2; J: TRBJ2-1; CDR3: CASSLISRLAGEGGEQFF; DNA: TGTGCCAGCAGCTTAATCAGTAGACTAGCGGGAGAAGGGGGTGAGCAGTTCTTC
V: TRBV6-5; size: NA; D: NA; J: TRBJ1-4; CDR3: CASSYFDGAREKLFF; DNA: TGTGCCAGCAGTTACTTCGACGGGGCCCGTGAAAAACTGTTTTTT
V: TRBV27; size: NA; D: TRBD2; J: TRBJ2-1; CDR3: CASSLYTAGLAGVDEQFF; DNA: TGTGCCAGCAGTTTATACACAGCGGGACTAGCGGGAGTTGATGAGCAGTTCTTC
V: TRBV5-1; size: NA; D: NA; J: TRBJ1-1; CDR3: CASSLVPENTEAFF; DNA: TGCGCCAGCAGCTTGGTGCCAGAGAACACTGAAGCTTTCTTT
V: TRBV7-9; size: many; D: NA; J: TRBJ2-1; CDR3: CASSLGFSEQFF; DNA: TGTGCCAGCAGCTTAGGGTTTAGTGAGCAGTTCTTC
V: TRBV5-6; size: once; D: NA; J: TRBJ2-7; CDR3: CASSFGTSNRDFRSDYEQYF; DNA: TGTGCCAGCAGCTTTGGGACATCCAACCGGGACTTCAGATCGGACTACGAGCAGTACTTC
V: TRBV2; size: NA; D: TRBD1; J: TRBJ1-2; CDR3: CAIGGGTGGASYYGYTF; DNA: TGTGCCATCGGGGGTGGGACAGGGGGCGCAAGTTACTATGGCTACACCTTC
V: TRBV5-1; size: NA; D: NA; J: TRBJ2-1; CDR3: CASSLYRNEQFF; DNA: TGCGCCAGCAGCTTATATAGAAATGAGCAGTTCTTC
V: TRBV7-3; size: NA; D: NA; J: TRBJ2-7; CDR3: CASSLTGPLNSSYEQYF; DNA: TGTGCCAGCAGCTTAACGGGACCCCTTAACTCCTCCTACGAGCAGTACTTC
V: TRBV29-1; size: many; D: NA; J: TRBJ1-2; CDR3: CSVEYPGGYTF; DNA: TGCAGCGTTGAATATCCGGGAGGCTACACCTTC
V: TRBV10-3; size: NA; D: NA; J: TRBJ2-5; CDR3: CAISSPGGGMETQYF; DNA: TGTGCCATCAGTAGCCCAGGGGGAGGGATGGAGACCCAGTACTTC
V: TRBV5-1; size: few; D: NA; J: TRBJ2-7; CDR3: CASSFTGADYEQYF; DNA: TGCGCCAGCAGCTTCACCGGGGCCGACTACGAGCAGTACTTC
V: TRBV6-1; size: NA; D: TRBD1; J: TRBJ2-7; CDR3: CASKIRDSGFNEQYF; DNA: TGTGCCAGCAAGATCCGGGACAGTGGGTTTAACGAGCAGTACTTC
V: TRBV20-1; size: NA; D: TRBD2; J: TRBJ2-1; CDR3: CSAMRLAELNEQFF; DNA: TGCAGTGCTATGAGACTAGCGGAGCTCAATGAGCAGTTCTTC
V: TRBV20-1; size: many; D: TRBD1; J: TRBJ1-4; CDR3: CSAQDRGRSEKLFF; DNA: TGCAGTGCCCAAGACAGGGGGCGGAGTGAAAAACTGTTTTTT